This TCR beta chain was sequenced during a study of PD-1 blockade in classical Hodgkin lymphoma. On the study more broadly: Nivolumab dosed at 3 mg/kg went to patients intravenously every 2 weeks. Study observations and caveats: After ASCT, patients who started nivolumab under 1 year later were excluded. Whereas CD4+ TCR diversity had risen significantly by C4D1, CD8+ TCR diversity had not.

Time point here: cycle 4 day 1 (C4D1), after 5 to 7 weeks of nivolumab. All the patients suffered relapse after autologous stem cell transplantation, and brentuximab vedotin exposure differed. Thawed PBMCs underwent magnetic negative selection to yield purified CD4+ T cells. Complete response, partial response or progressive disease were the best responses. V dropped 4 bases and J dropped 1; count of bases not matched to a gene: 11. CDR1 is SGHNT and CDR2 is YYREEE in the germline V gene (reference sequence). The CDR3 is 17 amino acids. The sample holds one count of this clone. Its target is unknown. Sequencing used immunoSEQ multiplex PCR; TCRdb keeps in-frame clones, though not all of them. The table records 20,000 or so clones, approximately 87% of them present only once.

The specimen was CD4+ T cells from blood, collected before the fourth cycle of nivolumab. The TCR was taken from a human donor with classical Hodgkin lymphoma. The V gene is TRBV5-4, the J gene TRBJ2-3, with 8 bases fitting TRBD1. The chain's CDR3 is CASSQPKPGQGTDTQYF. Here the CDR3 DNA reads TGTGCCAGCAGCCAACCAAAACCGGGACAGGGCACAGATACGCAGTATTTT. The full variable domain, completed using reference TRBV5-4 and TRBJ2-3, is ETGVTQSPTHLIKTRGQQVTLRCSSQSGHNTVSWYQQALGQGPQFIFQYYREEENGRGNFPPRFSGLQFPNYSSELNVNALELDDSALYLCASSQPKPGQGTDTQYFGPGTRLTVL.